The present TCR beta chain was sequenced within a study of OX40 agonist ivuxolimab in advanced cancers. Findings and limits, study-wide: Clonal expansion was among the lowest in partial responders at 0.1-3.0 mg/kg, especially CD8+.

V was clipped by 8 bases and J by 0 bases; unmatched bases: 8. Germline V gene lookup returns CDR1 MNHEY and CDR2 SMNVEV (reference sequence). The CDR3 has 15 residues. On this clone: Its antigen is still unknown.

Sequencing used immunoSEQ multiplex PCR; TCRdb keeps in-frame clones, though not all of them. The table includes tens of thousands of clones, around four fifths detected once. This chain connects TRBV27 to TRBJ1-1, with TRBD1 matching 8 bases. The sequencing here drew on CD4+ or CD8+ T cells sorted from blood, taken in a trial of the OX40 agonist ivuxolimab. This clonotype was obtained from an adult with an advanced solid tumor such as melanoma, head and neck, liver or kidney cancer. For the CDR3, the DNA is TGTGCCAGCCACCGGGACAGGACTATGAACACTGAAGCTTTCTTT. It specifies CASHRDRTMNTEAFF.